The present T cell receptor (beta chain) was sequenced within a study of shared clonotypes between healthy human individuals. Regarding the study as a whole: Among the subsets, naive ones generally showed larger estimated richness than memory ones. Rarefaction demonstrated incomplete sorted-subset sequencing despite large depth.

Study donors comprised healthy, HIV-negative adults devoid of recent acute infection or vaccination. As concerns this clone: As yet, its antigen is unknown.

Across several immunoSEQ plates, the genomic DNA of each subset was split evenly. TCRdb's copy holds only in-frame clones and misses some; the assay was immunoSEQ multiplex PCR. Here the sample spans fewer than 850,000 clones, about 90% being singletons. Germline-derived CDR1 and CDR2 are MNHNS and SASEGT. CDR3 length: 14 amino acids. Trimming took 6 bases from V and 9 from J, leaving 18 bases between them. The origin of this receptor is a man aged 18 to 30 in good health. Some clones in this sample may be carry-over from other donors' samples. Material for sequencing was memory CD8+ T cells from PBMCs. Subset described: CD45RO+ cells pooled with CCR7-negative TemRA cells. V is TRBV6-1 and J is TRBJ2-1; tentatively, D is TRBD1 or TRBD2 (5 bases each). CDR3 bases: TGTGCCAGCAGGACAACGGGACGAGCAATTGAGCAGTTCTTC. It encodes CASRTTGRAIEQFF.